The 4 T cell receptor beta chains below come from one sample, sequenced in a study of T cell changes during pregnancy in multiple sclerosis. The assay was immunoSEQ multiplex PCR, and TCRdb's table has in-frame clones only and misses some. Counted here are approximately 110,000 clones, roughly nine tenths occurring once; the ten biggest clones make up about 3.2%. The sample was peripheral blood, taken after pregnancy. The source of these receptors is a female donor with multiple sclerosis, enrolled in a pregnancy study.

The chain is built from TRBV5-6 and TRBJ1-5; perhaps TRBD1 as D (5 bases). V gave up 2 bases and J gave up 7 bases, with 19 bases separating them. The CDR3 sequence is 16 residues long. The germline CDR1 and CDR2 sequences are SGHDT and YYEEEE. The CDR3 protein is CASSLNAGQGGQPQHF. In nucleotides, the CDR3 is TGTGCCAGCAGCTTAAACGCGGGGCAGGGCGGCCAGCCCCAGCATTTT.

The J gene is TRBJ2-7, the V gene TRBV5-1; 8 bases map to TRBD2. The CDR3 contains 16 residues. The junction had 11 bases not matched to a gene; V was cut back by 3 bases and J by 3 bases. CDR1 is SGHRS, CDR2 YFSETQ, per germline. The CDR3 loop is CASSWGGGPVDYEQYF. CDR3 sequence (DNA): TGCGCCAGCAGCTGGGGCGGGGGGCCGGTAGACTACGAGCAGTACTTC.

The genes are TRBV27 and TRBJ1-5, with a tentative D call TRBD1 (5 bases). The germline V gene encodes CDR1 MNHEY and CDR2 SMNVEV (reference sequence). The CDR3 has 16 amino acids. The ends were cut back, 4 bases at V and 2 bases at J, with 15 bases in the middle. In DNA, the CDR3 is TGTGCCAGCAGTTCTGTCGAATGGGGGGGCAATCAGCCCCAGCATTTT. Translating it yields CASSSVEWGGNQPQHF.

V and J are TRBV5-8 and TRBJ2-3; 7 bases align to TRBD2. With 5 bases clipped from V and 6 bases from J, the junction kept 3 bases outside the gene matches. Per germline, CDR1 SGHTS and CDR2 YDEGEE. This CDR3 comprises 12 residues. The CDR3: CASRKAGDTQYF. For the CDR3, the DNA is TGTGCCAGCAGGAAAGCGGGGGATACGCAGTATTTT.